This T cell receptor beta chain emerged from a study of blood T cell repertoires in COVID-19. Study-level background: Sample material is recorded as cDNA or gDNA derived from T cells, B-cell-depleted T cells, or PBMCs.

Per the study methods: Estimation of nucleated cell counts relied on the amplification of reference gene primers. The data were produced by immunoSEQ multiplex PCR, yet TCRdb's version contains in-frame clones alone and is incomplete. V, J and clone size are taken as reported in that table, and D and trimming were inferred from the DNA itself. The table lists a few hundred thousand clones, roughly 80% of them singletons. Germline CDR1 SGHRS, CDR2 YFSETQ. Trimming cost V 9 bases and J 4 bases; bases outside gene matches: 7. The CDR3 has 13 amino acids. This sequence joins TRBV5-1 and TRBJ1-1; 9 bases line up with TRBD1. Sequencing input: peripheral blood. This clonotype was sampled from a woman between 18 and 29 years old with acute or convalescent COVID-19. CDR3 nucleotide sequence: TGCGCCACCAGGACAGGGGCTTCCACTGAAGCTTTCTTT. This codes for CATRTGASTEAFF.